The entry below gives a single T cell receptor beta chain sequence along with its context. Its antigen remains undetermined. No quality values exist for individual bases; no much larger clone is one base distant. This sample is part of a study of cytomegalovirus exposure and HLA in healthy donors (dated by TCRdb to between 2016 and 2019). Turning to the overall study: A later analysis indicated that the 120 or so validation repertoires were generated on the platform also employed for the approximately 700 repertoires of the first cohort. The study aimed to test whether signatures of past pathogen exposure could be identified by cataloging public T cell receptors. Besides the first cohort of more than 650 subjects, a separate validation cohort made up of over 100 different subjects was used. To predict cytomegalovirus infection status, the study combined high-throughput TCR immunosequencing, statistical association of individual TCRs with disease status, and machine learning. The paper as a whole reports these results and caveats: It was suggested by the authors that the approach could potentially be generalized to other disease states and immunological phenotypes. A later analysis had no HLA typing for the validation cohort, so co-occurrence there was scored across all 120 or so repertoires. A total of around 150 TCR beta chains were listed by the study as associated with cytomegalovirus. The classifier was reported to diagnose cytomegalovirus status with high specificity and sensitivity in both the original and validation cohorts. While some public TCRs were present in many individuals, most TCR sequences turned up only very rarely across donors. A few of the identified cytomegalovirus-associated TCR beta chains were confirmed in vitro to be specific for cytomegalovirus antigens. A later analysis found that TCRs clustered in the first cohort also tended to co-occur in the 95 to 150 validation repertoires, with 94% of cluster scores above 0.

The donors were included in the validation cohort of 90 to 150 subjects, a group kept apart from the roughly 700-subject first cohort. V is reduced by 0 bases and J by 0 bases, leaving a spacing of 9 bases between them. From its cysteine to its phenylalanine, the CDR3 spans 16 amino acids. Only CDR3 DNA remains: 48 bases, in frame from the first base. CDR1 is given as LGHNA and CDR2 as YSLEER, both from the germline V gene. The library came from the immunoSEQ multiplex PCR assay. As for the authors' bioinformatics: A statistical classification framework was built to diagnose cytomegalovirus status from the catalog of TCR beta chain sequences. TCRdb took this table from immuneACCESS and kept in-frame rearrangements with V and J called. Such tables lack part of the clones; where checked against another copy, unresolved V genes explain under half of the gap, and the rest is unexplained. V, J and clone size derive from that table, while D and trimming were established from the DNA sequence. This sample is represented by 350,000 or so clones; 86% of them were singletons. The ten most abundant clones make up about 0.8% of the sample.

This chain joins TRBV4-3 to TRBJ1-3; the D gene is perhaps TRBD1, on 6 matching bases. The sequence came from a woman aged 18 to 35 in good health and CMV-seronegative. What was sequenced was PBMCs. The sequence in DNA is TGCGCCAGCAGCCAAGATAGGGGGAACTCTGGAAACACCATATATTTT. Translated, this is CASSQDRGNSGNTIYF.